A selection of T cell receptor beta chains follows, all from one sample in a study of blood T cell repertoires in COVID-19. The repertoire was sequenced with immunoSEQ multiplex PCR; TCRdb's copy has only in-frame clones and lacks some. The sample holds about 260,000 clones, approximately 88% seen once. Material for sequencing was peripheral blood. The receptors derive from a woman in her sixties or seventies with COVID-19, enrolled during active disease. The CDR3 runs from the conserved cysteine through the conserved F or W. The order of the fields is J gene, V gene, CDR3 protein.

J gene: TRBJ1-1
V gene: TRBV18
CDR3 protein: CASSPRDRGVNTEAFF

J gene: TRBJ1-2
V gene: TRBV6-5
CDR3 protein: CASSYHGTAARYGYTF

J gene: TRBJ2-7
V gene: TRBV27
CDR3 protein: CASSPLSGHITSYEQYF

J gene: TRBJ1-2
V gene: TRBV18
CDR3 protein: CASSPPSNDRGLYGYTF

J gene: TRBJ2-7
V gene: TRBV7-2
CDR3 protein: CASSFSPGLAYEQYF

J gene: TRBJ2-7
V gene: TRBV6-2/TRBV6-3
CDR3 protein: CASSYGLAGGAYEQYF

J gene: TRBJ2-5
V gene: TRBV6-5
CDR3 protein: CASRSGTRGRTQYF

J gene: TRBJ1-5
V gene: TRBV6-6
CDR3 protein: CASSPSGANNQPQHF

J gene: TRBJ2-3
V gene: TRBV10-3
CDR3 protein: CAIRGSADTQYF

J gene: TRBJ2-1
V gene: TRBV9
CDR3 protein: CASSVRPGQGIDEQFF

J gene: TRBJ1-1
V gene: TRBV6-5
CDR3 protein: CASSQGGRAEAFF

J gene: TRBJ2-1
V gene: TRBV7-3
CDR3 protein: CASSLYRRAIDEQFF

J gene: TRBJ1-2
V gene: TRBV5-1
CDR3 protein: CASSFGPGTGFDYGYTF

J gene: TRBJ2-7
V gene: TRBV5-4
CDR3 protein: CASKRAGGPRFEQYF

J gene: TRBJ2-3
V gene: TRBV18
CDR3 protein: CASSTGTGGTDTQYF

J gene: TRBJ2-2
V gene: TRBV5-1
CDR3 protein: CASRPTGPNTGELFF

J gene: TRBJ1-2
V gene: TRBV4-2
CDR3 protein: CASSQVSDKDYGYTF

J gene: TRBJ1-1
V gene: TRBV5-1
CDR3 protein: CASSFLTGANTEAFF

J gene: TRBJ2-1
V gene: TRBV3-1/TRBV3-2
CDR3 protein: CASSQVRDSANEQFF

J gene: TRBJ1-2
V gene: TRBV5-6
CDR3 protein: CASSLGQGGYYGYTF

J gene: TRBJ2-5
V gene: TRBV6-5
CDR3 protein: CASTTSGTGETQYF

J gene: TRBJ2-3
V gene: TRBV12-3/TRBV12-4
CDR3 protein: CASTSPPTDTQYF

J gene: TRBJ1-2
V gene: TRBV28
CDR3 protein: CASSFAATGYGYTF

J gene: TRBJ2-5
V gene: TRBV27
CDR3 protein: CASSRTSGRVGETQYF

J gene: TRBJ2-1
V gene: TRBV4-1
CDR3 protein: CASSQDDRDYSSQFF

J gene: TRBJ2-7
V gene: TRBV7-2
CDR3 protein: CASVTIAGSSYEQYF

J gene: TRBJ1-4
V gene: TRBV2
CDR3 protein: CASPDSGGEKLFF

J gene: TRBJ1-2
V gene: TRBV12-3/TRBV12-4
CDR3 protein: CASTLDYGYTF

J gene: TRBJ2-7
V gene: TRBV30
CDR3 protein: CAWRGTGFKYF

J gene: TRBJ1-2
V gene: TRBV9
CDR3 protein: CASSGGPVPFTLYTF

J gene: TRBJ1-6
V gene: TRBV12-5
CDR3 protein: CASPRDTNSPLHF

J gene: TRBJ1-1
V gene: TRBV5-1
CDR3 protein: CASSLGGHLNTEAFF

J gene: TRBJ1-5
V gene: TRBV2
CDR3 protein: CASSDNRVIQPQHF

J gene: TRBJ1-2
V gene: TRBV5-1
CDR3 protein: CASSLGGQANYGYTF

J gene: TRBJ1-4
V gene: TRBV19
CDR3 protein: CASMDSPFEKLFF

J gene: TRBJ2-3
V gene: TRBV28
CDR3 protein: CASHEGVRTDTQYF

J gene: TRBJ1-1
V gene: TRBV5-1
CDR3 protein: CASTRTGSNTEAFF

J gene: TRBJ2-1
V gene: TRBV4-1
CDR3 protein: CASTPRASGGYNEQFF

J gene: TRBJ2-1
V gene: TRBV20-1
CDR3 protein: CSASLPSGYNEQFF

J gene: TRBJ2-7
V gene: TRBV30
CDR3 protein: CAWSVTRGAGYEQYF

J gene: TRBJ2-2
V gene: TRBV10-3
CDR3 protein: CAIRTSGRTGELFF

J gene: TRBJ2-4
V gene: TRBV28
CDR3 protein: CASTKTGVAKNIQYF

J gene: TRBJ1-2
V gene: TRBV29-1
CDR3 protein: CSVGGQPATTF

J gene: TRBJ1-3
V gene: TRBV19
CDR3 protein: CASSKSGISGNTIYF

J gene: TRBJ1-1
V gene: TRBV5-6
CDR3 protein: CASSTGTGWNTEAFF

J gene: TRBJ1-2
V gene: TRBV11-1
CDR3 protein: CASSLGPGATISF

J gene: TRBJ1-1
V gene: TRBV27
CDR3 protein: CASSSPGGGEHTEAFF

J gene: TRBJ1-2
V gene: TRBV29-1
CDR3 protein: CSVEPQGQGSYGYTF

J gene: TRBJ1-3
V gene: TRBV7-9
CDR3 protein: CASSPAGGQGFRTIYF

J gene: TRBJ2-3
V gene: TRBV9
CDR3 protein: CASSPPPPDTQYF

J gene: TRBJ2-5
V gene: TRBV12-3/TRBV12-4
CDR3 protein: CASSWTIETQYF

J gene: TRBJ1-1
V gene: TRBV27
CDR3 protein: CASKSGWNTEAFF

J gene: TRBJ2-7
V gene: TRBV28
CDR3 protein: CATEPREPNYEQYF

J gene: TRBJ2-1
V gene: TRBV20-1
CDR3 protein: CSASLPYNEQFF

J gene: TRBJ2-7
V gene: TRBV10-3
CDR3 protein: CAISASGSSYEQYF

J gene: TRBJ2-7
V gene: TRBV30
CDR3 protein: CAWSVNKNRAAYF

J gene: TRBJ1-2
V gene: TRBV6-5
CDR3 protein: CASSYSRGGGYTF